Below are 20 T cell receptor beta chains sequenced from a single sample in a study of T cells in Graves' hyperthyroidism and ophthalmopathy. TCR beta CDR3 regions were amplified from RNA. An initial round of RT-PCR targeting the TCR CDR3 relied on the HTBI primer set. TCRdb recomputed calls from the multiplex PCR reads with MiXCR, one row per CDR3 protein. The table has about 590,000 distinct CDR3 sequences, 12% to 15% seen once. Sample: blood. The source of these receptors is a woman aged 18-30 years with Graves' ophthalmopathy.

This clonotype was detected only a few times. The chain uses TRBV24-1 and TRBJ2-1; TRBD1 is a possible D gene (5 bases). CDR1 and CDR2 (germline): KGHDR, SFDVKD. The CDR3 is 15 amino acids. The ends were cut back, 3 bases at V and 4 bases at J, with 12 bases in the middle. As DNA, the CDR3 is TGTGCCACCAGTGATGGTGACAGAAATTACAATGAGCAGTTCTTC. Translating gives CATSDGDRNYNEQFF.

The table lists this clonotype with many counts. The chain couples TRBV2 to TRBJ1-2; D might be TRBD1 (5 bases). Per the germline V gene, CDR1 is SNHLY and CDR2 is FYNNEI. The V gene lost 0 bases and the J gene lost 3 bases, with 14 bases spanning the gap. The CDR3 is made up of 16 amino acids. CDR3 in DNA: TGTGCCAGCAGTGAAGCAGGGGTGGGGATTTACTATGGCTACACCTTC. Protein: CASSEAGVGIYYGYTF. The full variable domain, completed using reference TRBV2 and TRBJ1-2, is EPEVTQTPSHQVTQMGQEVILRCVPISNHLYFYWYRQILGQKVEFLVSFYNNEISEKSEIFDDQFSVERPDGSNFTLKIRSTKLEDSAMYFCASSEAGVGIYYGYTFGSGTRLTVV.

The chain employs TRBV7-9 and TRBJ2-5; 7 nucleotides align to TRBD2. Trimming took 4 bases from V and 5 from J; bases not matched to a gene: 25. Germline V gene sequence: CDR1 SEHNR, CDR2 FQNEAQ (reference sequence). The CDR3 loop spans 20 amino acids. CDR3 sequence (DNA): TGTGCCAGCAGCTCCCCGGGTTTTGAGGGCGACGTAGCGGGTCCCGAGACCCAGTACTTC. Its protein is CASSSPGFEGDVAGPETQYF.

This clonotype was observed a handful of times. The rearrangement uses TRBV9 and TRBJ1-2; 7 bases are shared with TRBD1. This CDR3 has 13 residues. The V segment lost 0 bases and the J segment 6 bases; nucleotides outside the gene matches: 2. Germline values: CDR1 SGDLS, CDR2 YYNGEE. CDR3 sequence reads: CASSVGRGNGYTF. The CDR3 DNA reads TGTGCCAGCAGCGTAGGCAGGGGGAATGGCTACACCTTC.

This clonotype has ten or more counts. The rearrangement uses TRBV27 and TRBJ2-7; either TRBD1 or TRBD2 may supply D (5 bases each). The CDR3 is 10 residues long. Germline V gene data show CDR1 as MNHEY and CDR2 as SMNVEV (reference sequence). The CDR3 protein is CAAGSGEQYF. CDR3 nucleotides: TGTGCAGCAGGGTCGGGGGAGCAGTACTTC.

This clonotype was detected ten times or more. V and J are TRBV20-1 and TRBJ1-5; D call uncertain. There are 12 residues in the CDR3. The germline V gene has CDR1 DFQATT and CDR2 SNEGSKA (reference sequence). V lost 0 bases and J lost 10, with 10 bases in between. As DNA, the CDR3 is TGCAGTGCTAGAGAATCCGGGAATCCCCAGCATTTT. This gives the protein CSARESGNPQHF.

The chain is built from TRBV12-3 or TRBV12-4 and TRBJ1-5; D is unclear. CDR3 size: 12 residues. With 8 bases removed from V and 2 bases from J, the gap between germline ends came to 7 bases. In DNA form, the CDR3 reads TGTGCCAGCGACAACCGCAATCAGCCCCAGCATTTT. Translating it yields CASDNRNQPQHF.

This clonotype was recorded at least ten times. The chain combines TRBV5-4 with TRBJ1-1, with a possible D match to TRBD1 (5 bases). Deletions cut 0 bases from V and 4 bases from J, with 16 bases between. Germline CDR1 reads SGHNT; CDR2 reads YYREEE (reference sequence). CDR3 length equals 16 residues. CDR3 coding DNA: TGTGCCAGCAGCTTGGCCGGTAGAGGGGAGATCACTGAAGCTTTCTTT. It codes for CASSLAGRGEITEAFF.

This clonotype was detected a few times. The rearrangement links TRBV6-5 to TRBJ1-2; D may be TRBD1 (6 bases). V was pared by 0 bases and J by 3 bases, with 8 bases between. The germline V gene encodes CDR1 MNHEY and CDR2 SVGAGI. The CDR3 is made up of 14 amino acids. CDR3 residues: CASSYSAGDYGYTF. In nucleotides, the CDR3 is TGTGCCAGCAGTTACTCCGCAGGGGACTATGGCTACACCTTC.

As concerns this clonotype: Being one base from a much bigger clone, this may be a read error. The chain is built from TRBV7-9 and TRBJ2-7; 8 bases are a match to TRBD1. Germline V gene lookup returns CDR1 SEHNR and CDR2 FQNEAQ (reference sequence). The CDR3 runs to 14 residues. The CDR3 loop reads CASSWDRHSYERYF. In DNA, the CDR3 is TGTGCCAGCAGCTGGGACAGGCACTCCTACGAGCGGTACTTC.

In this sample, this clonotype turned up many times. This chain links TRBV2 with TRBJ1-2; D uncertain. The V end lost 7 bases, the J end lost 6 bases, and 6 bases lay between the germline ends. CDR1 and CDR2 (germline): SNHLY, FYNNEI. The CDR3 sequence is 10 residues long. The CDR3 DNA sequence: TGTGCCAGCACGAGAGATGGCTACACCTTC. Translated: CASTRDGYTF.

This clonotype has a count of ten or more. This rearrangement joins TRBV28 to TRBJ2-2; 8 bases are shared with TRBD1. CDR1 MDHEN and CDR2 SYDVKM come from the germline V gene. V was clipped by 9 bases and J by 1 base; unmatched bases: 4. The CDR3 has 14 residues. CDR3 in amino acids: CASRGQVNTGELFF. The CDR3 DNA reads as TGTGCCAGTAGGGGACAGGTGAACACCGGGGAGCTGTTTTTT. The entire variable domain, with the rest obtained from reference TRBV28 and TRBJ2-2, is as follows: DVKVTQSSRYLVKRTGEKVFLECVQDMDHENMFWYRQDPGLGLRLIYFSYDVKMKEKGDIPEGYSVSREKKERFSLILESASTNQTSMYLCASRGQVNTGELFFGEGSRLTVL.

This clonotype was found many times. The rearrangement joins TRBV6-1 to TRBJ1-5; 12 bases map to TRBD1. Per the germline V gene, CDR1 is MNHNS and CDR2 is SASEGT. Trimming removed 11 bases from V and 7 bases from J; junction bases left unmatched: 12. The CDR3 has 15 residues. CDR3 DNA sequence: TGTGCCGTAAAAACGGGACAGGGGGCCCGGCAGCCCCAGCATTTT. Protein product: CAVKTGQGARQPQHF.

This clonotype was counted ten times or more. The chain carries TRBV28 and TRBJ1-2; D is unclear. Per the germline V gene, CDR1 is MDHEN and CDR2 is SYDVKM. CDR3 length equals 12 residues. Trimming cost V 4 bases and J 3 bases, with 6 bases left between them. The CDR3 sequence is CASSSYHYGYTF. In DNA form, the CDR3 reads TGTGCCAGCAGTTCTTACCACTATGGCTACACCTTC.

This clonotype has at least ten counts. The V call is TRBV12-3 or TRBV12-4, the J call TRBJ1-6, with D tentatively TRBD1 (5 bases). Trimming removed 7 bases from V and 7 bases from J, with 11 bases in between. This CDR3 comprises 13 residues. CDR3 sequence: CASILGGNSPLHF. The CDR3 region has the DNA TGTGCCAGCATCTTGGGGGGGAATTCACCCCTCCACTTT.

The rearrangement joins TRBV6-1 to TRBJ2-7, with D unclear. CDR1 MNHNS and CDR2 SASEGT come from the germline V gene. This CDR3 spans 12 amino acids. V was pared by 2 bases and J by 9 bases, with 11 bases between. Here the CDR3 DNA reads TGTGCCAGCAGTGAATTGGGCTGGGGGCAGTACTTC. Translation gives CASSELGWGQYF.

This clonotype was detected many times. The V and J genes are TRBV12-3 or TRBV12-4 and TRBJ2-7, with 9 bases fitting TRBD1. CDR3 size: 15 residues. V was pared by 6 bases and J by 6 bases, with 12 bases of the junction left unmatched. CDR3 sequence (DNA): TGTGCCAGCAGCTCGCCCAGACAGGGGGTGATCGAGCAGTACTTC. Translation gives CASSSPRQGVIEQYF.

The V gene is TRBV6-1, the J gene TRBJ2-2; 14 bases are a match to TRBD2. J was trimmed by 5 bases and V by 5 bases; bases with no gene match: 19. Germline V CDR1 and CDR2: MNHNS, SASEGT. CDR3 size: 21 residues. CDR3 nucleotide sequence: TGTGCCAGCAGTTCCCCGGACGGAGGGACTAGCGGGAGAAGAGGGACCGGGGAGCTGTTTTTT. Translation gives CASSSPDGGTSGRRGTGELFF.

With respect to this clonotype: One junction end disagrees with the germline gene, perhaps due to a read error. The chain combines TRBV7-7 with TRBJ1-4, with 9 bases that match TRBD1. CDR3 length equals 16 residues. Germline V gives CDR1 SSHAT, CDR2 FNYEAQ (reference sequence). This CDR3 reads CASSQQGAGANEKLFF. The CDR3 DNA is TGTGCTAGCAGTCAACAGGGGGCTGGAGCTAATGAAAAACTGTTTTTT.

This clonotype was seen a handful of times. CDR3 region: CATSDLVQGARKYF. In DNA form, the CDR3 reads TGTGCCACCAGTGATTTGGTGCAGGGAGCCAGGAAGTATTTT. The chain carries TRBV24-1 and TRBJ2-3; D possibly uses TRBD1 or TRBD2 (5 bases each). In germline, CDR1 is KGHDR, CDR2 SFDVKD. This CDR3 has 14 residues. The V and J ends lost 0 bases and 13 bases respectively, with 16 bases between them.